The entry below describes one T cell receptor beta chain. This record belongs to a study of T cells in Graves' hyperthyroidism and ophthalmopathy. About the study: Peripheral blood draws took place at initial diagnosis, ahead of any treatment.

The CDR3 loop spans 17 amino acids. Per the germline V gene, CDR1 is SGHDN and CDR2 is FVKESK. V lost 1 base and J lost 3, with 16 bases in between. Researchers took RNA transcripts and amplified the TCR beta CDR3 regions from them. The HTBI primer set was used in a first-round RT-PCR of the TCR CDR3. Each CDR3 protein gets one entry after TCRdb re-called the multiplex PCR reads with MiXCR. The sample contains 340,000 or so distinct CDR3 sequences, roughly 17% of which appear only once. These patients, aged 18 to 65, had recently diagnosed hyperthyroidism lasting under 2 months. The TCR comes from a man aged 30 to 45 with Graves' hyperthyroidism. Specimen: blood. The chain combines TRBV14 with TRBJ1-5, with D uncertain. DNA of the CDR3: TGTGCCAGCAGCCAAGGGCGGACCACCTCGAACAATCAGCCCCAGCATTTT. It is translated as CASSQGRTTSNNQPQHF.